The subject of this entry is one T cell receptor beta chain. Antigen specificity is unknown. Libraries were prepared by immunoSEQ multiplex PCR; TCRdb keeps only in-frame clonotypes and omits some of them. Of 70,000 or so clones listed, around 76% are singletons. The CDR3 is made up of 16 amino acids. The trim removed 0 bases at V and 8 bases at J, leaving 10 bases unmatched. CDR1 and CDR2 (germline): MNHEY, SMNVEV (reference sequence). The sample is drawn from a study of vaccination effects on CD4 cells after COVID-19. The overall study: All participants had two doses of either the BNT162b2 or mRNA-1273 vaccine.

Before sequencing took place, the ViraFEST assay used viral peptide pools to expand antigen-specific CD4+ T cells. Following culture for under 12 days, CD4+ T cells were isolated. Neither prior SARS-CoV-2 infection nor positive nucleocapsid antibodies were present in the vaccine recipients. Days 3 and 7 were when half the medium was replaced with IL-2 medium. The study's findings and limits: Few convalescent patients and no early post-infection timepoints were included in the study. Healthy vaccine recipients' vaccine-induced clones were almost all SARS-CoV-2 mono-reactive.

This TCR came from a human donor who received a COVID-19 vaccine. Sequences were derived from CD4+ T cells from PBMCs cultured with SARS-CoV-2 spike peptides, sampled before COVID-19 vaccination. V usage is TRBV27 and J usage is TRBJ1-1; 9 bases are shared with TRBD1. CDR3 sequence: CASSLSWDRANREAFF. In nucleotides, the CDR3 is TGTGCCAGCAGTTTATCTTGGGACAGGGCGAACAGGGAAGCTTTCTTT.